The 29 T cell receptor beta chains below come from one sample, sequenced in a study of blood T cell repertoires in COVID-19. Only in-frame clones appear in the TCRdb table, and some are missing; sequencing was by immunoSEQ multiplex PCR. The repertoire has 180,000 or so clones, about 80% of them found once; the top ten carry 11%. The specimen was PBMCs or T cells enriched from blood (not recorded which). The receptor source for this set is a man aged 45 to 65 who had recovered from COVID-19.

The chain couples TRBV18 to TRBJ2-4; 7 nucleotides match TRBD1. Trimming cost V 6 bases and J 3 bases; bases outside gene matches: 11. This CDR3 region has 16 residues. Germline-derived CDR1 and CDR2 are KGHSH and LQKENI. CDR3 nucleotide sequence: TGTGCCAGCTCCCGTGACAGGGATAATGACAAAAACATTCAGTACTTC. Translating it yields CASSRDRDNDKNIQYF.

V gene TRBV28 combines with J gene TRBJ1-5, with 11 positions matching TRBD1. This CDR3 contains 14 residues. J was trimmed by 6 bases and V by 6 bases; bases with no gene match: 4. In germline, CDR1 is MDHEN, CDR2 SYDVKM. The CDR3: CASRRDRGVQPQHF. CDR3 nucleotides: TGTGCCAGCAGGCGGGACAGGGGGGTTCAGCCCCAGCATTTT.

In its sample, this clone was seen once. V and J are TRBV19 and TRBJ1-5; D remains unclear. Germline V gives CDR1 LNHDA, CDR2 SQIVND (reference sequence). The CDR3 contains 15 residues. The ends were cut back, 4 bases at V and 0 bases at J, with 10 bases in the middle. CDR3 in amino acids: CASSNPPDSNQPQHF. For the CDR3, the DNA is TGTGCCAGTAGTAATCCTCCAGATAGCAATCAGCCCCAGCATTTT.

V and J are TRBV29-1 and TRBJ2-7; TRBD2 matches 8 bases. The CDR3 runs to 13 residues. Germline V CDR1 and CDR2: SQVTM, ANQGSEA. The ends lost 6 bases at V and 7 bases at J; junction bases unmatched: 11. This chain's CDR3 is CSVAMTGGREQYF. The CDR3 DNA reads as TGCAGCGTGGCGATGACGGGGGGGCGAGAGCAGTACTTC.

The chain has TRBV3-1 (or the pseudogene TRBV3-2) and TRBJ2-1; TRBD2 is a possible D gene (5 bases). Germline CDR1 is LGHDT and CDR2 is YNNKEL (reference sequence). V lost 4 bases to trimming and J lost 7 bases, with 17 bases between them. The length of the CDR3 is 15 residues. The CDR3 loop reads CASSRKGDSGNEQFF. Written as DNA, the CDR3 is TGTGCCAGCAGCCGAAAGGGAGACTCCGGGAATGAGCAGTTCTTC.

This clone appeared once. The rearrangement links TRBV19 to TRBJ1-2, with 8 positions matching TRBD1. Trimming at V came to 9 bases and at J to 4 bases, leaving 4 bases not matched to a gene. The CDR3 extends over 12 amino acids. Germline V CDR1 and CDR2: LNHDA, SQIVND (reference sequence). CDR3 amino acids: CASRQGAYGYTF. The CDR3 region has the DNA TGTGCCAGCAGGCAGGGGGCCTATGGCTACACCTTC.

This chain uses TRBV25-1 with TRBJ1-1; D ambiguous. CDR1 is MGHDK and CDR2 is SYGVNS in the germline V gene. This CDR3 spans 13 amino acids. Trimming shortened V by 8 bases and J by 1 base, and 11 bases separated the two germline ends. The DNA of the CDR3 is TGTGCCAGCGGGCGGGCCTCGAACACTGAAGCTTTCTTT. This gives the protein CASGRASNTEAFF.

The chain carries TRBV28 and TRBJ1-4, with D possibly being TRBD1 (5 bases). The CDR3 runs 16 residues. Trimming removed 5 bases at V and 0 bases at J, with 13 bases between. The germline gives CDR1 MDHEN, CDR2 SYDVKM. CDR3 region: CASSIRTPTTNEKLFF. DNA of the CDR3: TGTGCCAGCAGTATCAGGACACCTACAACTAATGAAAAACTGTTTTTT.

With respect to this clone: Additional DNA sequences in this sample encode the identical CDR3. The chain employs TRBV9 and TRBJ1-2; 9 nucleotides line up with TRBD1. CDR3 length: 15 amino acids. The germline V gene has CDR1 SGDLS and CDR2 YYNGEE. Trimming took 0 bases from V and 6 from J; bases not matched to a gene: 6. This CDR3 reads CASSVAQGALDGYTF. The CDR3 DNA follows: TGTGCCAGCAGCGTAGCACAGGGGGCACTAGATGGCTACACCTTC.

This sequence joins TRBV6-5 and TRBJ1-1; D is undetermined. CDR3 length: 12 residues. Germline V lookup: CDR1 MNHEY, CDR2 SVGAGI. V lost 7 bases and J lost 1, with 7 bases in between. The CDR3 protein is CASIRENTEAFF. CDR3 nucleotides: TGTGCCAGCATAAGAGAGAACACTGAAGCTTTCTTT.

This clone has just a few counts. The chain couples TRBV19 to TRBJ1-5; the D gene is possibly TRBD1 (5 bases). CDR1 and CDR2 (germline): LNHDA, SQIVND (reference sequence). CDR3 length: 18 residues. V lost 5 bases, J lost 3 bases, and 23 bases lay in between. The CDR3: CASSLLPQDTFYNQPQHF. For the CDR3, the DNA is TGTGCCAGTAGTCTCCTTCCTCAGGACACTTTCTACAATCAGCCCCAGCATTTT. The full variable domain, rest sourced from reference TRBV19 and TRBJ1-5, is DGGITQSPKYLFRKEGQNVTLSCEQNLNHDAMYWYRQDPGQGLRLIYYSQIVNDFQKGDIAEGYSVSREKKESFPLTVTSAQKNPTAFYLCASSLLPQDTFYNQPQHFGDGTRLSIL.

This clone has a handful of counts. V and J are TRBV18 and TRBJ1-4; the match to TRBD1 covers 8 bases. J gave up 4 bases and V 3 bases, and 4 bases lay outside the gene matches. The V gene's germline CDR1 is KGHSH and CDR2 LQKENI. This CDR3 has 15 residues. The CDR3 bases are TGTGCCAGCTCACCTGGACAGGGATATAATGAAAAACTGTTTTTT. Translated: CASSPGQGYNEKLFF.

J is TRBJ1-2 and V is TRBV20-1, with D possibly matching TRBD1 (5 bases). This CDR3 has 11 amino acids. Germline values: CDR1 DFQATT, CDR2 SNEGSKA (reference sequence). CDR3: CTSSWGAGYTF. The CDR3 bases are TGCACCTCTTCCTGGGGCGCTGGCTACACCTTC.

The chain couples TRBV6-5 to TRBJ2-5; maybe TRBD2 (7 bases). The germline gives CDR1 MNHEY, CDR2 SVGAGI. The length of the CDR3 is 14 residues. Trimming stripped 6 bases from V and 3 bases from J, with 14 bases between. The CDR3 is CASSEGGYEETQYF. The CDR3 DNA follows: TGTGCCAGCAGCGAGGGGGGGTACGAAGAGACCCAGTACTTC.

This rearrangement joins TRBV18 to TRBJ2-3, with D perhaps matching TRBD2 (6 bases). In germline, CDR1 is KGHSH, CDR2 LQKENI. The CDR3 length is 16 residues. Trimming pared 6 bases from V and 0 bases from J, leaving 16 bases between. CDR3 amino acids: CASSEGSGSSTDTQYF. In DNA, the CDR3 is TGTGCCAGCTCGGAGGGGTCGGGCAGCAGCACAGATACGCAGTATTTT.

The chain has TRBV6-5 and TRBJ2-7; D gene uncertain. V was cut by 8 bases and J by 2 bases, with 10 bases left in between. CDR1 and CDR2 from the germline V gene are MNHEY and SVGAGI. This CDR3 is 12 amino acids long. The CDR3 region has the DNA TGTGCCAGCCAGAACAGTGCCTACGAGCAGTACTTC. Amino acids: CASQNSAYEQYF.

The V and J genes are TRBV11-3 and TRBJ2-3, with 8 bases matching TRBD2. J gave up 0 bases and V 1 base, and 0 bases lay outside the gene matches. Germline CDR1 is SGHNT and CDR2 is YENEEA. The CDR3 runs 15 residues. CDR3 in amino acids: CASSLASGSTDTQYF. The CDR3, as DNA: TGTGCCAGCAGCTTAGCTAGCGGGAGCACAGATACGCAGTATTTT.

The V gene is TRBV7-9, the J gene TRBJ2-7, with 7 bases lining up with TRBD1. The CDR3 runs 15 residues. The germline CDR1 and CDR2 sequences are SEHNR and FQNEAQ (reference sequence). V lost 5 bases, J lost 2 bases, and 9 bases stayed unmatched. The CDR3 nucleotides are TGTGCCAGCAGCCGCGGACAGGAAGCCCCCTACGAGCAGTACTTC. Amino acid sequence: CASSRGQEAPYEQYF.

V gene TRBV14 combines with J gene TRBJ2-7; D is perhaps TRBD2 (6 bases). This CDR3 is built from 16 residues. Between the trimmed V and J ends, which lost 4 bases and 0 bases, there was a span of 16 bases. Per germline, CDR1 SGHDN and CDR2 FVKESK. In DNA, the CDR3 is TGTGCCAGCAGCCCCTCCCGCGCTAGCGTCTCCTACGAGCAGTACTTC. Protein: CASSPSRASVSYEQYF. Filled out from reference TRBV14 and TRBJ2-7, the complete variable domain reads EAGVTQFPSHSVIEKGQTVTLRCDPISGHDNLYWYRRVMGKEIKFLLHFVKESKQDESGMPNNRFLAERTGGTYSTLKVQPAELEDSGVYFCASSPSRASVSYEQYFGPGTRLTVT.

The chain recombines TRBV3-1 (or the pseudogene TRBV3-2) with TRBJ1-2; no definite D call. There are 14 residues in the CDR3. Germline V gene lookup returns CDR1 LGHDT and CDR2 YNNKEL (reference sequence). Trimming stripped 0 bases from V and 2 bases from J, with 7 bases between. DNA of the CDR3: TGTGCCAGCAGCCAAGATCCACAGAACTATGGCTACACCTTC. Encoded protein: CASSQDPQNYGYTF.

The chain links TRBV6-1 to TRBJ2-7; a weak D match, TRBD2 (6 bases). The germline V gene has CDR1 MNHNS and CDR2 SASEGT. The V and J ends lost 4 bases and 0 bases respectively, with 16 bases between them. The CDR3 has 16 amino acids. CDR3: CASSGILSGLSYEQYF. The CDR3 region has the DNA TGTGCCAGCAGTGGAATCCTTAGCGGACTCTCCTACGAGCAGTACTTC.

This chain links TRBV9 with TRBJ1-4; D remains ambiguous. Germline CDR1 is SGDLS and CDR2 is YYNGEE. V gave up 6 bases and J gave up 7 bases, with 16 bases separating them. This CDR3 has 14 residues. DNA of the CDR3: TGTGCCAGCACCATGGGAGGAGTTGGTGAAAAACTGTTTTTT. Its translation is CASTMGGVGEKLFF.

The CDR3 coding sequence is TGTGCCAGCAGCCAAAGGACAGGAAGGAGCACTGAAGCTTTCTTT. Amino acids: CASSQRTGRSTEAFF. The rearrangement links TRBV14 to TRBJ1-1, with 7 positions matching TRBD1. The CDR3 totals 15 residues. Germline V lookup: CDR1 SGHDN, CDR2 FVKESK. With 2 bases clipped from V and 4 bases from J, the junction kept 7 bases outside the gene matches.

J is TRBJ2-1 and V is TRBV3-1 (or the pseudogene TRBV3-2), with 13 bases fitting TRBD2. The CDR3 spans 16 residues. The junction had 10 bases not matched to a gene; V was cut back by 6 bases and J by 8 bases. The V gene's germline CDR1 is LGHDT and CDR2 YNNKEL (reference sequence). CDR3 in amino acids: CASRPTTSGRADEQFF. CDR3 coding DNA: TGTGCCAGCAGGCCCACCACTAGCGGGAGGGCGGATGAGCAGTTCTTC.

CDR3 coding DNA: TGTGCCAGCAGTGAATTCAACAGGGCATCGGGTGAGCAGTACTTC. Translation: CASSEFNRASGEQYF. The rearrangement uses TRBV6-1 and TRBJ2-7, with TRBD1 as a possible D gene (6 bases). Germline-derived CDR1 and CDR2 are MNHNS and SASEGT. The CDR3 runs to 15 residues. Deletions cut 2 bases from V and 7 bases from J, with 18 bases between.

The chain uses TRBV11-2 and TRBJ2-2; TRBD2 matches at 8 bases. Trimming at V came to 5 bases and at J to 6 bases, leaving 11 bases not matched to a gene. Looked up from germline, CDR1 is SGHAT and CDR2 is FQNNGV. The CDR3 runs 16 residues. This CDR3 reads CASSPPGLVFPGELFF. CDR3 in DNA: TGTGCCAGCAGCCCACCGGGACTAGTTTTTCCCGGGGAGCTGTTTTTT.

This clone has just a few counts. The chain recombines TRBV24-1 with TRBJ1-5, with D hard to call. The V and J ends lost 4 bases and 7 bases respectively, with 10 bases between them. This CDR3 contains 13 residues. Germline values: CDR1 KGHDR, CDR2 SFDVKD. The CDR3 DNA follows: TGTGCCACCAGTGAGGGAGGGTGGCAGCCCCAGCATTTT. Amino acid sequence: CATSEGGWQPQHF.

The chain joins TRBV5-1 to TRBJ2-5, with 8 bases aligning to TRBD2. J was trimmed by 7 bases and V by 4 bases; bases with no gene match: 9. The CDR3 is made up of 14 amino acids. Germline V CDR1 and CDR2: SGHRS, YFSETQ. The CDR3 region has the DNA TGCGCCAGCAGCACCGGGACTAGTGTCGGGACCCAGTACTTC. This sequence encodes CASSTGTSVGTQYF.

This clone is a singleton in its sample. The J gene is TRBJ2-3, the V gene TRBV7-3; D may be TRBD2 (5 bases). The CDR3 is 15 residues long. In germline, CDR1 is SGHTA, CDR2 FQGTGA. V was clipped by 2 bases and J by 5 bases, with 14 bases between them. CDR3 bases: TGTGCCAGCAGCTTACGATCACTAGAAGAAGATACGCAGTATTTT. Protein: CASSLRSLEEDTQYF.